Each of the 27 T cell receptor beta chains below was sequenced from the same sample in a study of Ad26.COV2.S vaccination and SARS-CoV-2 variants (dated by TCRdb to the early 2020s). The library relied on the immunoSEQ multiplex PCR assay. TCRdb re-hosts the immuneACCESS table, in-frame sequences only. Its copies lack some clones; in the studies checked, an unresolved V gene accounts for under half of them, and the cause for the rest is not known. The sample data list about 330,000 clones, and almost 90% of these were observed just once. The top ten constitute 5% to 6.5% of the sample. The meaning of the sample's treatment or condition label: around 19 received Ad26.COV2.S at low or high dose, single or two shots; five or six received placebo; per-sample allocation not given. Repertoires of vaccine and placebo recipients were sequenced from samples collected on day 63 after the first injection.

This specimen was peripheral blood, taken in a trial of Ad26.COV2.S vaccine versus placebo. The receptors here all came from a person between 18 and 65 years old who received the Ad26.COV2.S COVID-19 vaccine or a placebo.

The V and J genes are TRBV7-6 and TRBJ1-4; D gene uncertain. In germline, CDR1 is SGHVS, CDR2 FNYEAQ. The CDR3 sequence is 15 residues long. V was trimmed by 1 base and J by 5 bases, leaving 11 bases between them. The CDR3: CASSLGQVVNEKLFF. CDR3 DNA sequence: TGTGCCAGCAGCTTAGGTCAGGTTGTCAATGAAAAACTGTTTTTT.

V usage is TRBV28 and J usage is TRBJ1-5; D gene ambiguous. Trimming removed 8 bases from V and 11 bases from J, with 19 bases in between. Germline CDR1 is MDHEN and CDR2 is SYDVKM. This CDR3 contains 13 residues. DNA for the CDR3: TGTGCCAGCGAAACCGACGGTCACTGGGCCCAGCATTTT. Translated: CASETDGHWAQHF.

The chain couples TRBV5-6 to TRBJ2-7, with D maybe TRBD1 (6 bases). With 3 bases removed from V and 1 base from J, the gap between germline ends came to 11 bases. The CDR3 contains 14 residues. The germline gives CDR1 SGHDT, CDR2 YYEEEE. CDR3 region: CASSSGGGSYEQYF. The CDR3 nucleotides read TGTGCCAGCAGCTCTGGGGGCGGTTCCTACGAGCAGTACTTC.

The chain links TRBV7-2 to TRBJ2-3; D remains unclear. Trimming stripped 5 bases from V and 1 base from J, with 19 bases between. Per the germline V gene, CDR1 is SGHTA and CDR2 is FQGNSA. The CDR3 runs to 17 residues. CDR3 in amino acids: CASSPRWPTSRTDTQYF. In DNA, the CDR3 is TGTGCCAGCAGCCCTAGGTGGCCAACCTCTCGCACAGATACGCAGTATTTT. Supplemented by reference TRBV7-2 and TRBJ2-3, the full variable domain reads GAGVSQSPSNKVTEKGKDVELRCDPISGHTALYWYRQSLGQGLEFLIYFQGNSAPDKSGLPSDRFSAERTGGSVSTLTIQRTQQEDSAVYLCASSPRWPTSRTDTQYFGPGTRLTVL.

The chain is built from TRBV6-5 and TRBJ2-3, with D perhaps matching TRBD2 (7 bases). The CDR3 is 12 residues long. Per the germline V gene, CDR1 is MNHEY and CDR2 is SVGAGI. Trimming took 2 bases from V and 10 from J, leaving 10 bases between them. CDR3 nucleotides: TGTGCCAGCAGTTACACGCGGGGGCCGCAGTATTTT. Translated: CASSYTRGPQYF.

V gene TRBV29-1 combines with J gene TRBJ1-1, with D uncertain. Germline V lookup: CDR1 SQVTM, CDR2 ANQGSEA. The V end was cut by 4 bases, the J end by 4 bases, with 16 bases between. CDR3 length equals 14 residues. CDR3: CSVAPDAGVTEAFF. The CDR3 DNA reads as TGCAGCGTTGCCCCGGACGCTGGAGTCACTGAAGCTTTCTTT.

The chain links TRBV5-1 to TRBJ1-1; unclear D gene. CDR3 length: 12 residues. V lost 2 bases and J 5 bases, leaving 7 bases between the germline ends. Germline lookup yields CDR1 SGHRS and CDR2 YFSETQ. In DNA, the CDR3 is TGCGCCAGCAGCTTATCGGAAACTGAAGCTTTCTTT. The encoded protein is CASSLSETEAFF.

This clone was picked up one time. The V call is TRBV27, the J call TRBJ1-1; D not resolved. V gave up 2 bases and J gave up 3 bases, with 7 bases separating them. The CDR3 is 13 amino acids. Germline V gene lookup returns CDR1 MNHEY and CDR2 SMNVEV (reference sequence). The CDR3 protein is CASSLDVYTEAFF. The CDR3 coding sequence is TGTGCCAGCAGTTTAGATGTGTACACTGAAGCTTTCTTT.

The chain links TRBV6-2 or TRBV6-3 to TRBJ2-7; D gene ambiguous. V dropped 5 bases and J dropped 3 bases, with 23 bases sitting between them. Germline V gives CDR1 MNHEY, CDR2 SVGEGT. This CDR3 has 17 residues. The DNA of the CDR3 is TGTGCCAGCAGTCAACCTTGGACCTCCACCGGCGGCTACGAGCAGTACTTC. Its translation is CASSQPWTSTGGYEQYF.

The chain links TRBV7-2 to TRBJ2-7; D not certain. Trimming stripped 5 bases from V and 2 bases from J, with 10 bases between. This CDR3 is 13 amino acids long. CDR1 is SGHTA and CDR2 is FQGNSA in the germline V gene. CDR3 nucleotide sequence: TGTGCCAGCAGCCGGTTAGCCACCTACGAGCAGTACTTC. Translated: CASSRLATYEQYF.

V and J are TRBV5-1 and TRBJ2-5, with D unclear. CDR3 length: 13 residues. Germline loops: CDR1 SGHRS, CDR2 YFSETQ. With 4 bases removed from V and 3 bases from J, the gap between germline ends came to 10 bases. CDR3 sequence reads: CASSALNEETQYF. CDR3 nucleotide sequence: TGCGCCAGCAGCGCCCTCAACGAAGAGACCCAGTACTTC.

The V call is TRBV27, the J call TRBJ2-7, with 8 bases that match TRBD1. Germline values: CDR1 MNHEY, CDR2 SMNVEV (reference sequence). The CDR3 contains 15 residues. The V gene end was trimmed by 5 bases and the J gene end by 2 bases; junction bases not matched to a gene: 8. The CDR3 sequence: CASSPRGTGAYEQYV. For the CDR3, the DNA is TGTGCCAGCAGTCCGAGAGGGACAGGAGCCTACGAGCAGTACGTC.

The J gene is TRBJ2-1, the V gene TRBV7-2; the D is unclear. Looked up from germline, CDR1 is SGHTA and CDR2 is FQGNSA. Deletions cut 1 base from V and 8 bases from J, with 9 bases between. This CDR3 has 13 residues. CDR3 in DNA: TGTGCCAGCAGCTTAGTTCTGCGAGATGAGCAGTTCTTC. Its translation: CASSLVLRDEQFF.

V is TRBV28 and J is TRBJ1-2; 10 bases are a match to TRBD1. Trimming at V came to 7 bases and at J to 2 bases, leaving 16 bases not matched to a gene. The germline V gene encodes CDR1 MDHEN and CDR2 SYDVKM. The CDR3 has 18 residues. The CDR3 nucleotides read TGTGCCAGCAAACTAGGGGGGACAGGGGCATCGAAGAACTATGGCTACACCTTC. It codes for CASKLGGTGASKNYGYTF.

This clone has just one count. The CDR3: CAIRRGDTEAFF. The DNA for the CDR3 is TGTGCCATCAGGAGGGGGGACACTGAAGCTTTCTTT. The genes are TRBV10-3 and TRBJ1-1; D perhaps matches TRBD1 (6 bases). Trimming stripped 6 bases from V and 3 bases from J, with 8 bases between. The CDR3 length is 12 residues. Per the germline V gene, CDR1 is ENHRY and CDR2 is SYGVKD.

V is TRBV19 and J is TRBJ1-5, with D maybe TRBD1 (6 bases). Germline-derived CDR1 and CDR2 are LNHDA and SQIVND (reference sequence). CDR3 length equals 15 residues. V shed 5 bases and J shed 3 bases, with 14 bases lying between them. CDR3 loop: CASSLVGGDNQPQHF. DNA of the CDR3: TGTGCCAGTAGTCTGGTGGGGGGCGACAATCAGCCCCAGCATTTT.

This chain joins TRBV11-2 and TRBJ2-7; 7 nucleotides agree with TRBD2. Germline-derived CDR1 and CDR2 are SGHAT and FQNNGV. V dropped 1 base and J dropped 3; count of bases not matched to a gene: 6. This CDR3 is 15 amino acids long. CDR3 region: CASSLAGGGNYEQYF. The CDR3 coding sequence is TGTGCCAGCAGCTTAGCTGGGGGAGGGAACTACGAGCAGTACTTC.

On this clone: The sample carries other DNA sequences with the same CDR3. This rearrangement joins TRBV7-2 to TRBJ2-2; D is unresolved. The V gene's germline CDR1 is SGHTA and CDR2 FQGNSA. Deletions cut 5 bases from V and 0 bases from J, with 4 bases between. This CDR3 has 13 residues. For the CDR3, the DNA is TGTGCCAGCAGCCCTTCGAACACCGGGGAGCTGTTTTTT. Translation gives CASSPSNTGELFF.

The chain combines TRBV9 with TRBJ1-2; weak D call: TRBD1 (6 bases). V lost 3 bases and J lost 4, with 10 bases in between. The CDR3 sequence is 13 residues long. Germline V gene sequence: CDR1 SGDLS, CDR2 YYNGEE. The CDR3 loop reads CASSEGQPYGYTF. The CDR3 DNA sequence: TGTGCCAGCAGCGAAGGACAGCCCTATGGCTACACCTTC.

V and J are TRBV29-1 and TRBJ1-1; D is perhaps TRBD1 (5 bases). Germline V gene data show CDR1 as SQVTM and CDR2 as ANQGSEA. This CDR3 is built from 13 residues. Trimming pared 1 base from V and 5 bases from J, leaving 11 bases between. CDR3 in DNA: TGCAGCGTTGAAGCAGGGATGGGGACTGAAGCTTTCTTT. It translates to CSVEAGMGTEAFF. The full variable domain, completed using reference TRBV29-1 and TRBJ1-1, is SAVISQKPSRDICQRGTSLTIQCQVDSQVTMMFWYRQQPGQSLTLIATANQGSEATYESGFVIDKFPISRPNLTFSTLTVSNMSPEDSSIYLCSVEAGMGTEAFFGQGTRLTVV.

The chain has TRBV12-3 or TRBV12-4 and TRBJ2-1; D not certain. V gave up 6 bases and J gave up 6 bases, with 12 bases separating them. The CDR3 extends over 13 amino acids. Here the CDR3 DNA reads TGTGCCAGCAGGGGCCCTCGGGCCAATGAGCAGTTCTTC. Translated, it gives CASRGPRANEQFF.

The rearrangement joins TRBV16 to TRBJ1-2, with TRBD1 identical over 11 bases. V lost 5 bases and J lost 5; bases outside the gene matches: 13. CDR3 length: 17 residues. CDR1 is KGHSY and CDR2 is FQNENV in the germline V gene. The CDR3 loop is CASSSTPGQGARYGYTF. The DNA for the CDR3 is TGTGCCAGCAGCTCCACCCCCGGACAGGGGGCTCGATATGGCTACACCTTC.

The CDR3 is CASSLQGFYTEAFF. In DNA, the CDR3 is TGCGCCAGCAGCTTGCAGGGCTTTTACACTGAAGCTTTCTTT. The chain is built from TRBV5-1 and TRBJ1-1; a weak D match, TRBD1 (5 bases). Germline lookup yields CDR1 SGHRS and CDR2 YFSETQ. Trimming removed 1 base at V and 3 bases at J, with 10 bases between. The CDR3 consists of 14 residues.

The CDR3 sequence is CASSFGQTNEKLFF. In nucleotides, the CDR3 is TGTGCCAGCAGCTTCGGACAGACTAATGAAAAACTGTTTTTT. The chain carries TRBV11-2 and TRBJ1-4, with a weak D call TRBD1 (6 bases). This CDR3 comprises 14 residues. Trimming took 3 bases from V and 2 from J, leaving 7 bases between them. Germline V CDR1 and CDR2: SGHAT, FQNNGV.

V gene TRBV9 combines with J gene TRBJ2-3, with 7 bases that match TRBD2. The V gene end was trimmed by 0 bases and the J gene end by 6 bases; junction bases not matched to a gene: 4. CDR3 length: 14 residues. CDR1 and CDR2 from the germline V gene are SGDLS and YYNGEE. CDR3 loop: CASSVVAGVDTQYF. DNA for the CDR3: TGTGCCAGCAGCGTAGTTGCGGGGGTGGATACGCAGTATTTT.

V gene TRBV28 combines with J gene TRBJ2-3, with D possibly called TRBD1 or TRBD2 (7 bases each). V lost 3 bases, J lost 5 bases, and 21 bases lay in between. This CDR3 contains 17 residues. Germline CDR1 reads MDHEN; CDR2 reads SYDVKM. The CDR3 loop reads CASSFMGGQGGEDTQYF. The CDR3 DNA reads as TGTGCCAGCAGTTTTATGGGAGGGCAGGGGGGTGAAGATACGCAGTATTTT. The whole variable domain, filled in from reference TRBV28 and TRBJ2-3, reads DVKVTQSSRYLVKRTGEKVFLECVQDMDHENMFWYRQDPGLGLRLIYFSYDVKMKEKGDIPEGYSVSREKKERFSLILESASTNQTSMYLCASSFMGGQGGEDTQYFGPGTRLTVL.

This chain joins TRBV6-2 or TRBV6-3 and TRBJ2-1; D might be TRBD2 (5 bases). The germline V gene encodes CDR1 MNHEY and CDR2 SVGEGT. The CDR3 runs 16 residues. V gave up 0 bases and J gave up 10 bases, with 19 bases separating them. The CDR3 spells CASSYSVEGSSLEQFF. The DNA for the CDR3 is TGTGCCAGCAGTTACTCGGTTGAAGGCTCTAGCCTCGAGCAGTTCTTC.